This TCR beta chain was recorded in a study of blood T cell repertoires in COVID-19. Study-wide background: The United States, Italy and Spain were the sources of the acute and convalescent COVID-19 samples.

Authors' data handling: Amplification with reference gene primers provided the estimates of nucleated cell counts. The assay was immunoSEQ multiplex PCR, and TCRdb's table has in-frame clones only and misses some. The DNA was the basis for D and trimming; V, J and clone size are from that table. The table has some 250,000 clones, around 84% seen once; the top ten hold 5.5% to 7.5%. This TCR was sampled from a woman in her 70s with active or convalescent COVID-19. The sample was peripheral blood.

CDR3 amino acids: CASSPFDGVETQYF. CDR3 sequence (DNA): TGTGCCAGCAGCCCCTTTGACGGGGTAGAGACCCAGTACTTC. The chain couples TRBV9 to TRBJ2-5; tentatively, D is TRBD2 (5 bases). The CDR3 is 14 amino acids. The ends were cut back, 4 bases at V and 4 bases at J, with 14 bases in the middle. CDR1 is SGDLS and CDR2 is YYNGEE in the germline V gene. The full variable domain, with the rest looked up from reference TRBV9 and TRBJ2-5, is DSGVTQTPKHLITATGQRVTLRCSPRSGDLSVYWYQQSLDQGLQFLIQYYNGEERAKGNILERFSAQQFPDLHSELNLSSLELGDSALYFCASSPFDGVETQYFGPGTRLLVL.